Presented here are 19 T cell receptor beta chains from one specimen sequenced in a study of OX40 agonist ivuxolimab in advanced cancers. Assay used: immunoSEQ multiplex PCR; TCRdb lists only in-frame clones, some missing. The table includes approximately 66,000 clones, around 84% detected once. The input for sequencing was CD4+ or CD8+ T cells sorted from blood, taken in a trial of the OX40 agonist ivuxolimab. All receptors come from an adult with an advanced solid tumor such as melanoma, head and neck, liver or kidney cancer.

This clone was detected only a few times. The genes are TRBV7-2 and TRBJ1-1; no firm D call. The CDR3 has 14 residues. Germline CDR1 reads SGHTA; CDR2 reads FQGNSA. The V end lost 2 bases, the J end lost 0 bases, and 7 bases lay between the germline ends. This CDR3 is CASSLPVMNTEAFF. In nucleotides, the CDR3 is TGTGCCAGCAGCTTACCTGTCATGAACACTGAAGCTTTCTTT.

The V and J genes are TRBV30 and TRBJ1-4; weak D call: TRBD1 (6 bases). The CDR3 has 15 amino acids. Germline V CDR1 and CDR2: GTSNPN, SVGIG (reference sequence). The germline V and J ends were trimmed by 0 bases and 4 bases, with 12 bases remaining between them. CDR3 coding DNA: TGTGCCTGGAGTGTAAGGGTAGGGGGTAATGAAAAACTGTTTTTT. This gives the protein CAWSVRVGGNEKLFF.

The chain employs TRBV21-1 and TRBJ1-1. TRBV21-1 counts as a pseudogene. CDR3 length: 17 amino acids. The CDR3 sequence is CASSHGVGEGEDTEAFF. The CDR3 DNA reads TGTGCCAGCAGCCACGGGGTGGGGGAGGGCGAAGACACTGAAGCTTTCTTT.

V is TRBV19 and J is TRBJ1-1; D may be TRBD1 (5 bases). Germline V gene sequence: CDR1 LNHDA, CDR2 SQIVND (reference sequence). Trimming cost V 5 bases and J 6 bases, with 16 bases left between them. The CDR3 spans 14 residues. The CDR3: CASSPWGRYAEAFF. The DNA of the CDR3 is TGTGCCAGTAGTCCCTGGGGCAGGTACGCTGAAGCTTTCTTT.

The chain uses TRBV5-1 and TRBJ2-4; TRBD1 agrees at 9 bases. The CDR3 is 15 residues long. The germline V gene encodes CDR1 SGHRS and CDR2 YFSETQ. J was trimmed by 8 bases and V by 4 bases; bases with no gene match: 10. The DNA of the CDR3 is TGCGCCAGCAGCCCCACGGGACAGGGAGGTGACATTCAGTACTTC. Its translation is CASSPTGQGGDIQYF.

This chain uses TRBV7-2 with TRBJ2-7; no clear D. The CDR3 is 16 residues long. The germline CDR1 and CDR2 sequences are SGHTA and FQGNSA. The V end was cut by 5 bases, the J end by 7 bases, with 24 bases between. The CDR3 here is CASSPLVQTSASEQYF. The CDR3 DNA follows: TGTGCCAGCAGCCCACTGGTCCAGACTTCTGCGTCTGAGCAGTACTTC.

V gene TRBV7-9 combines with J gene TRBJ1-2; 7 bases are shared with TRBD1. This CDR3 contains 13 residues. Trimming cost V 5 bases and J 4 bases; bases outside gene matches: 4. CDR1 SEHNR and CDR2 FQNEAQ come from the germline V gene (reference sequence). CDR3 amino acids: CASSPGQRYGYTF. CDR3 in DNA: TGTGCCAGCAGCCCGGGACAGCGCTATGGCTACACCTTC.

V is TRBV19 and J is TRBJ1-5, with D perhaps TRBD1 (5 bases). The CDR3 contains 13 residues. The germline CDR1 and CDR2 sequences are LNHDA and SQIVND (reference sequence). The CDR3 is CAHAGGEGQPQHF. DNA of the CDR3: TGTGCACACGCCGGGGGGGAAGGGCAGCCCCAGCATTTT.

The rearrangement links TRBV9 to TRBJ1-3; D is unclear. V lost 4 bases to trimming and J lost 2 bases, with 13 bases between them. CDR3 length: 15 amino acids. Germline assignment: CDR1 SGDLS and CDR2 YYNGEE. The CDR3 spells CASSTRVDAGNTIYF. DNA for the CDR3: TGTGCCAGCAGCACCCGGGTCGATGCTGGAAACACCATATATTTT. The full variable domain, rest sourced from reference TRBV9 and TRBJ1-3, is DSGVTQTPKHLITATGQRVTLRCSPRSGDLSVYWYQQSLDQGLQFLIQYYNGEERAKGNILERFSAQQFPDLHSELNLSSLELGDSALYFCASSTRVDAGNTIYFGEGSWLTVV.

The chain uses TRBV18 and TRBJ2-5; no clear D gene. Germline CDR1 reads KGHSH; CDR2 reads LQKENI. This CDR3 region has 15 residues. Trimming pared 0 bases from V and 9 bases from J, leaving 17 bases between. The chain's CDR3 is CASSPPMGNGEAQYF. The CDR3 DNA follows: TGTGCCAGCTCACCACCTATGGGGAACGGCGAGGCCCAGTACTTC.

This clone was seen a few times. This rearrangement joins TRBV6-5 to TRBJ2-6, with D unclear. The CDR3 extends over 15 amino acids. Germline-derived CDR1 and CDR2 are MNHEY and SVGAGI. Trimming left V 6 bases short and J 6 bases short, with 15 bases between. The CDR3: CASRPTQVKANVLTF. CDR3 nucleotides: TGTGCCAGCAGGCCGACCCAGGTTAAGGCCAACGTCCTGACTTTC.

The chain has TRBV11-3 and TRBJ2-6; D may be TRBD1 (6 bases). Between the trimmed V and J ends, which lost 3 bases and 4 bases, there was a span of 10 bases. The CDR3 sequence is 15 residues long. Germline CDR1 and CDR2: SGHNT and YENEEA. The CDR3 protein is CASSLGTSGANVLTF. The CDR3 DNA sequence: TGTGCCAGCAGCTTGGGGACATCCGGGGCCAACGTCCTGACTTTC.

This clone was seen just once. This chain joins TRBV9 and TRBJ2-1; D is possibly TRBD2 (7 bases). With 3 bases removed from V and 6 bases from J, the gap between germline ends came to 22 bases. In germline, CDR1 is SGDLS, CDR2 YYNGEE. This CDR3 region has 17 residues. Here the CDR3 reads CASSAVAAGARINEQFF. For the CDR3, the DNA is TGTGCCAGCAGCGCCGTCGCCGCGGGGGCAAGAATCAATGAGCAGTTCTTC.

This rearrangement joins TRBV7-9 to TRBJ2-2; maybe TRBD1 (6 bases). The V gene lost 4 bases and the J gene lost 5 bases, with 20 bases spanning the gap. Germline assignment: CDR1 SEHNR and CDR2 FQNEAQ (reference sequence). There are 17 residues in the CDR3. The CDR3 DNA reads TGTGCCAGCAGCTCTCCGGGACAAAGTACGGCAACCGGGGAGCTGTTTTTT. This gives the protein CASSSPGQSTATGELFF.

This chain joins TRBV27 and TRBJ1-6; no firm D call. There are 16 residues in the CDR3. Germline CDR1 is MNHEY and CDR2 is SMNVEV (reference sequence). With 3 bases removed from V and 1 base from J, the gap between germline ends came to 10 bases. The CDR3 sequence: CASSLGGGSYNSPLHF. The CDR3 nucleotides read TGTGCCAGCAGTTTGGGTGGAGGGTCCTATAATTCACCCCTCCACTTT.

J is TRBJ2-2 and V is TRBV18; D is possibly TRBD2 (5 bases). V was clipped by 3 bases and J by 1 base, with 12 bases between them. CDR1 and CDR2 from the germline V gene are KGHSH and LQKENI. This CDR3 comprises 16 residues. The CDR3 DNA reads as TGTGCCAGCTCACCCTTGCGGGCCCAGAACACCGGGGAGCTGTTTTTT. Its translation is CASSPLRAQNTGELFF.

This clone is categorized as medium-sized. The rearrangement uses TRBV12-2 and TRBJ2-7; the table names TRBD2, a call not compared with the DNA. TRBV12-2 has pseudogene status. The CDR3 is 11 amino acids. The CDR3 loop reads CASLPGGEQYF. In nucleotides, the CDR3 is TGTGCAAGTCTCCCCGGGGGCGAGCAGTACTTC.

The chain employs TRBV28 and TRBJ2-5; D gene unclear. Trimming took off 8 bases at V and 4 bases at J, with 11 bases between the two ends. Germline V gene sequence: CDR1 MDHEN, CDR2 SYDVKM. This CDR3 has 12 residues. Here the CDR3 reads CASSILGETQYF. As DNA, the CDR3 is TGTGCCAGCTCCATCTTAGGAGAGACCCAGTACTTC.

This sequence joins TRBV11-3 and TRBJ2-1, with no clear D. V shed 5 bases and J shed 9 bases, with 11 bases lying between them. CDR3 length: 12 residues. Germline lookup yields CDR1 SGHNT and CDR2 YENEEA. The CDR3 DNA reads as TGTGCCAGCAGCCCATTCCTGGGTGAGCAGTTCTTC. Protein: CASSPFLGEQFF.